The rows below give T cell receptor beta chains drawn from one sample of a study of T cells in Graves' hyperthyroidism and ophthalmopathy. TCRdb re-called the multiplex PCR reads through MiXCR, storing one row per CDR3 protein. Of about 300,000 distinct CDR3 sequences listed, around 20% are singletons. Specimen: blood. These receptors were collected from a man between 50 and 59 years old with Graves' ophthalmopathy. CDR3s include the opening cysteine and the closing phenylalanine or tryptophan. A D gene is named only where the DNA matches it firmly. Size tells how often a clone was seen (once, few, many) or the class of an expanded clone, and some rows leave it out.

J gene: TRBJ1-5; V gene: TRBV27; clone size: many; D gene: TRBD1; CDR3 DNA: TGTGCCAGCAGAGAAGTGGACAGGGGAAATCAGCCCCAGCATTTT; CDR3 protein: CASREVDRGNQPQHF
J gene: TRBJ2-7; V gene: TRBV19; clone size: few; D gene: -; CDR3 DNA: TGTGCCAGTAGTTTCGGAGCCACCTACGAGCAGTACTTC; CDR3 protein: CASSFGATYEQYF
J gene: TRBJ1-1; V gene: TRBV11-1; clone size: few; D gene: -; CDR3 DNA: TGTGCCAGCAGCTCTCGGGATGAAGCTTTCTTT; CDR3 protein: CASSSRDEAFF
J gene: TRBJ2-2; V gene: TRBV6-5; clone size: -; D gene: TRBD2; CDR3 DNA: TGTGCCAGCAGTTGGCCTAGCGGAAACACCGGGGAGCTGTTTTTT; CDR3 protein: CASSWPSGNTGELFF
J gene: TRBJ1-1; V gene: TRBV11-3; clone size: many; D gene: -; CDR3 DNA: TGTGCCAGCAGCTCGACAGAGGCCGGTGAAGCTTTCTTT; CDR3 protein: CASSSTEAGEAFF
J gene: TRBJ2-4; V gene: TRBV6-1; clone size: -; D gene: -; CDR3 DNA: TGTGCCAGCAGTTTCGCCTACATGCAAAACATTCAGTACTTC; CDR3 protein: CASSFAYMQNIQYF
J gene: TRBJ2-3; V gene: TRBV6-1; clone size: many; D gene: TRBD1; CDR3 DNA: TGTGCCAGCAGTGGGGTTCAGGGGGCTAGCACAGATACGCAGTATTTT; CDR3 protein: CASSGVQGASTDTQYF
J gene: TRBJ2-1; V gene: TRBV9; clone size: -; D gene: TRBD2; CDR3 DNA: TGTGCCAGCAGCGTGATAGGACTAGCGGGAGTCGAGCAGTTCTTC; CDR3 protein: CASSVIGLAGVEQFF
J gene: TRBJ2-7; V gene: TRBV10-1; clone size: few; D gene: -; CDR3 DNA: TGCGCCAGCAGTGAGTACATCGACGGCGAGCAGTACTTC; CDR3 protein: CASSEYIDGEQYF
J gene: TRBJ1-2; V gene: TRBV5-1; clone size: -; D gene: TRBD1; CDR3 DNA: TGCGCCAGCAGCTACGACAGCACAGGGGGCTTCTATGGCTACACCTTC; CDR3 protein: CASSYDSTGGFYGYTF
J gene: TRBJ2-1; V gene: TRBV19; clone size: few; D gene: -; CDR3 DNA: TGTGCCAGTATTTCCCCGGGCGGCCCGTACAATGAGCAGTTCTTC; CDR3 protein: CASISPGGPYNEQFF